This passage covers 32 T cell receptor beta chains from one sample sequenced in a study of T-cell reconstitution after alpha-beta-depleted transplantation in children. The TCRbeta library incorporated unique molecular identifiers. MiXCR was run by TCRdb on the PCR reads, yielding one entry per CDR3 protein. The sample lists about 290,000 distinct CDR3 sequences, roughly a tenth occurring once. The sample was PBMCs, taken before TCRalphabeta/CD19-depleted stem cell transplant. These receptors came from a boy younger than two with acute myeloid leukemia, due to receive a stem cell transplant.

This clonotype has a count of ten or more. V usage is TRBV25-1 and J usage is TRBJ2-7; the D is unclear. V was trimmed by 3 bases and J by 1 base, leaving 7 bases between them. CDR1 is MGHDK and CDR2 is SYGVNS in the germline V gene. The CDR3 covers 13 residues. This CDR3 is CASSDRKSYEQYF. CDR3 nucleotide sequence: TGTGCCAGCAGTGACAGGAAGTCCTACGAGCAGTACTTC.

This clonotype was recorded a few times. The chain joins TRBV20-1 to TRBJ2-3; 7 bases match TRBD2. In germline, CDR1 is DFQATT, CDR2 SNEGSKA (reference sequence). Trimming removed 3 bases from V and 1 base from J; junction bases left unmatched: 16. The CDR3 consists of 18 residues. CDR3 region: CSARGWTWGEGRTDTQYF. CDR3 sequence (DNA): TGCAGTGCTAGGGGCTGGACCTGGGGGGAGGGACGCACAGATACGCAGTATTTT.

This clonotype was counted many times. This sequence joins TRBV6-1 and TRBJ1-1; D is ambiguous. With 3 bases removed from V and 4 bases from J, the gap between germline ends came to 12 bases. In germline, CDR1 is MNHNS, CDR2 SASEGT. The CDR3 extends over 14 amino acids. CDR3 nucleotides: TGTGCCAGCAGTGAGAAGATAGGGCGCACTGAAGCTTTCTTT. Protein: CASSEKIGRTEAFF.

This clonotype was seen repeatedly, ten times or more. The chain couples TRBV12-3 or TRBV12-4 to TRBJ2-5, with a possible D match to TRBD2 (7 bases). V dropped 6 bases and J dropped 3 bases, with 20 bases sitting between them. The CDR3 spans 16 residues. The CDR3 DNA is TGTGCCAGCAGCCTGCTGACGCGGGGGCGAGAAGAGACCCAGTACTTC. Translating it yields CASSLLTRGREETQYF.

This clonotype was seen a few times. This rearrangement joins TRBV7-2 to TRBJ2-5, with TRBD1 matching 8 bases. From germline, CDR1 is SGHTA and CDR2 FQGNSA. Trimming took 3 bases from V and 6 from J; bases not matched to a gene: 9. This CDR3 is 15 amino acids long. CDR3 coding DNA: TGTGCCAGCAGCTTGATGGACAGGGTTCGACAGACCCAGTACTTC. Amino acids: CASSLMDRVRQTQYF. Using reference TRBV7-2 and TRBJ2-5 for the parts outside the CDR3, the full variable domain is GAGVSQSPSNKVTEKGKDVELRCDPISGHTALYWYRQSLGQGLEFLIYFQGNSAPDKSGLPSDRFSAERTGGSVSTLTIQRTQQEDSAVYLCASSLMDRVRQTQYFGPGTRLLVL.

This clonotype occurred many times. The V call is TRBV2, the J call TRBJ2-1; D not certain. Trimming left V 10 bases short and J 3 bases short, with 10 bases between. CDR1 and CDR2 from the germline V gene are SNHLY and FYNNEI. The CDR3 consists of 12 residues. Written as DNA, the CDR3 is TGTGCCACTCATCCGGGCTACAATGAGCAGTTCTTC. This codes for CATHPGYNEQFF.

The rearrangement uses TRBV3-1 and TRBJ2-6, with 11 bases fitting TRBD2. V shed 10 bases and J 0 bases; nucleotides not matched to a gene: 14. CDR1 is LGHDT, CDR2 YNNKEL, per germline (reference sequence). The CDR3 is made up of 19 amino acids. The CDR3 DNA follows: TGTGCCATCAGAGGCCGGACTAGCGGGCTCCTCTCTGGGGCCAACGTCCTGACTTTC. The encoded protein is CAIRGRTSGLLSGANVLTF.

This clonotype showed up many times. The chain recombines TRBV12-3 or TRBV12-4 with TRBJ1-3; D remains unclear. The V end lost 3 bases, the J end lost 4 bases, and 16 bases lay between the germline ends. The CDR3 consists of 16 residues. CDR3 in amino acids: CASSFPHGHGGNTIYF. Here the CDR3 DNA reads TGTGCCAGCAGTTTTCCGCATGGTCATGGGGGAAACACCATATATTTT.

This clonotype has at least ten counts. The rearrangement joins TRBV10-3 to TRBJ2-2; 8 nucleotides agree with TRBD1. J lost 1 base, V lost 11 bases, and 3 bases had no gene match. The CDR3 sequence is 13 residues long. Germline values: CDR1 ENHRY, CDR2 SYGVKD. Written as DNA, the CDR3 is TGTGCCCTTGGACAGGGGAACACCGGGGAGCTGTTTTTT. This codes for CALGQGNTGELFF.

This clonotype was counted at least ten times. This sequence joins TRBV4-3 and TRBJ1-2; D is possibly TRBD1 (6 bases). V was cut by 1 base and J by 4 bases, with 13 bases left in between. This CDR3 contains 15 residues. Germline V gene lookup returns CDR1 LGHNA and CDR2 YSLEER. CDR3 sequence reads: CASSQVLGGVYGYTF. In DNA form, the CDR3 reads TGCGCCAGCAGCCAAGTCCTGGGGGGCGTCTATGGCTACACCTTC.

This clonotype has ten or more counts. The V and J genes are TRBV28 and TRBJ2-7; 7 bases are a match to TRBD1. The CDR3 spans 14 residues. Germline loops: CDR1 MDHEN, CDR2 SYDVKM. The V gene end was trimmed by 3 bases and the J gene end by 5 bases; junction bases not matched to a gene: 7. CDR3 in DNA: TGTGCCAGCAGTTTTGGGGACAGCAGGGACGAGCAGTACTTC. Translated, it gives CASSFGDSRDEQYF. The variable domain in full, with the rest retrieved from reference TRBV28 and TRBJ2-7, is DVKVTQSSRYLVKRTGEKVFLECVQDMDHENMFWYRQDPGLGLRLIYFSYDVKMKEKGDIPEGYSVSREKKERFSLILESASTNQTSMYLCASSFGDSRDEQYFGPGTRLTVT.

This clonotype showed up many times. V and J are TRBV10-3 and TRBJ2-3; D perhaps matches TRBD1 (7 bases). Trimming removed 4 bases at V and 2 bases at J, with 31 bases between. The germline gives CDR1 ENHRY, CDR2 SYGVKD. This CDR3 spans 21 amino acids. The CDR3 DNA sequence: TGTGCCATCAGTGGCGGGGAGCCCGGGACATTGTGGGGACAGCCCACAGATACGCAGTATTTT. Amino acids: CAISGGEPGTLWGQPTDTQYF.

This clonotype showed up many times. The chain uses TRBV27 and TRBJ2-7; D uncertain. This CDR3 spans 14 amino acids. Germline loops: CDR1 MNHEY, CDR2 SMNVEV (reference sequence). V lost 0 bases, J lost 5 bases, and 11 bases lay in between. The CDR3 is CASSLSQTHHEQYF. In DNA form, the CDR3 reads TGTGCCAGCAGTTTATCCCAGACACACCACGAGCAGTACTTC.

There are many counts of this clonotype. The J gene is TRBJ1-1, the V gene TRBV5-1; possibly TRBD1 for D (5 bases). The CDR3 is 16 amino acids. Germline-derived CDR1 and CDR2 are SGHRS and YFSETQ. The ends were cut back, 2 bases at V and 2 bases at J, with 16 bases in the middle. CDR3 residues: CASSLDPGRRNTEAFF. The CDR3 bases are TGCGCCAGCAGCTTAGACCCGGGACGGAGAAACACTGAAGCTTTCTTT.

This sequence joins TRBV20-1 and TRBJ1-5; maybe TRBD1 (6 bases). Germline V gene data show CDR1 as DFQATT and CDR2 as SNEGSKA (reference sequence). This CDR3 spans 14 amino acids. With 3 bases removed from V and 3 bases from J, the gap between germline ends came to 12 bases. The CDR3 region is CSASPWGPNQPQHF. The DNA for the CDR3 is TGCAGTGCTAGCCCCTGGGGGCCCAATCAGCCCCAGCATTTT.

This clonotype was observed at least ten times. The V gene is TRBV15, the J gene TRBJ2-5, with D possibly being TRBD1 (6 bases). Germline CDR1 is LNHNV and CDR2 is YYDKDF (reference sequence). The CDR3 consists of 15 residues. V dropped 8 bases and J dropped 7 bases, with 23 bases sitting between them. CDR3 coding DNA: TGTGCCACCCAGGACGCCAGGGGAGCTCTGGGGACCCAGTACTTC. Its protein is CATQDARGALGTQYF. The whole variable domain, remainder taken from reference TRBV15 and TRBJ2-5, is DAMVIQNPRYQVTQFGKPVTLSCSQTLNHNVMYWYQQKSSQAPKLLFHYYDKDFNNEADTPDNFQSRRPNTSFCFLDIRSPGLGDTAMYLCATQDARGALGTQYFGPGTRLLVL.

This clonotype was counted at least ten times. The chain recombines TRBV11-2 with TRBJ2-5; D is ambiguous. Per germline, CDR1 SGHAT and CDR2 FQNNGV. Trimming removed 2 bases from V and 5 bases from J, with 21 bases in between. The CDR3 length is 17 residues. The CDR3 loop reads CASSLNLGLDVGETQYF. CDR3 coding DNA: TGTGCCAGCAGCTTAAATCTAGGGCTAGACGTGGGGGAGACCCAGTACTTC.

Only one count was recorded for this clonotype. At one end, the junction sequence differs from germline, possibly due to a read error. The chain is built from TRBV12-3 or TRBV12-4 and TRBJ2-2; D remains ambiguous. The CDR3 loop spans 19 amino acids. CDR3 region: CASSFGLYLQRSNTVELFF. For the CDR3, the DNA is TGTGCCAGCAGTTTCGGCCTATACCTTCAACGATCGAACACCGTGGAGCTGTTTTTT.

This clonotype was seen only a few times. This chain links TRBV4-2 with TRBJ1-2, with D possibly TRBD1 on 5 matching bases. Germline lookup yields CDR1 LGHNA and CDR2 YNFKEQ. CDR3 size: 14 residues. Trimming cost V 1 base and J 3 bases, with 9 bases left between them. The CDR3 bases are TGTGCCAGCAGCCAAGGGGGCGGACACTATGGCTACACCTTC. Translation: CASSQGGGHYGYTF.

The table lists this clonotype with many counts. This sequence joins TRBV7-9 and TRBJ1-1, with D uncertain. V shed 7 bases and J shed 10 bases, with 10 bases lying between them. The CDR3 covers 10 residues. Germline V gene sequence: CDR1 SEHNR, CDR2 FQNEAQ (reference sequence). The CDR3 is CASTDGGAFF. The CDR3 region has the DNA TGTGCCAGCACCGACGGTGGAGCTTTCTTT. Drawing the rest from reference TRBV7-9 and TRBJ1-1, the complete variable domain is DTGVSQNPRHKITKRGQNVTFRCDPISEHNRLYWYRQTLGQGPEFLTYFQNEAQLEKSRLLSDRFSAERPKGSFSTLEIQRTEQGDSAMYLCASTDGGAFFGQGTRLTVV.

In its sample, this clonotype was seen many times. The chain employs TRBV28 and TRBJ2-5; 14 bases are shared with TRBD2. Losses at the gene ends were 1 base for V and 0 bases for J; bases not matched to a gene: 13. CDR3 length: 21 amino acids. The germline V gene encodes CDR1 MDHEN and CDR2 SYDVKM. CDR3 loop: CASSLSLLGLAGDPYQETQYF. In DNA form, the CDR3 reads TGTGCCAGCAGTTTATCACTATTGGGACTAGCGGGAGACCCGTACCAAGAGACCCAGTACTTC. Complete variable domain (other parts from reference TRBV28 and TRBJ2-5): DVKVTQSSRYLVKRTGEKVFLECVQDMDHENMFWYRQDPGLGLRLIYFSYDVKMKEKGDIPEGYSVSREKKERFSLILESASTNQTSMYLCASSLSLLGLAGDPYQETQYFGPGTRLLVL.

This clonotype has at least ten counts. The chain recombines TRBV3-1 with TRBJ2-5, with D unclear. Per germline, CDR1 LGHDT and CDR2 YNNKEL (reference sequence). The V and J ends lost 1 base and 0 bases respectively, with 9 bases between them. The CDR3 is 15 amino acids. The CDR3 protein is CASSQVVGNQETQYF. CDR3 DNA sequence: TGTGCCAGCAGCCAAGTGGTGGGTAACCAAGAGACCCAGTACTTC.

The chain links TRBV20-1 to TRBJ2-3; TRBD1 agrees at 7 bases. This CDR3 contains 15 residues. With V trimmed by 1 base and J by 1 base, 5 bases remained unmatched. CDR1 and CDR2 from the germline V gene are DFQATT and SNEGSKA (reference sequence). CDR3 sequence: CSARAGDRGTDTQYF. The CDR3 DNA follows: TGCAGTGCTAGAGCAGGGGACAGAGGCACAGATACGCAGTATTTT.

V usage is TRBV11-2 and J usage is TRBJ2-4, with 8 bases matching TRBD1. V trimming: 5 bases; J trimming: 7 bases; junction bases outside the gene matches: 13. Germline V CDR1 and CDR2: SGHAT, FQNNGV. CDR3 size: 16 residues. CDR3 sequence (DNA): TGTGCCAGCAGCGGACAGGGAGGCCAAATCCTGAACATTCAGTACTTC. Its protein product is CASSGQGGQILNIQYF.

This clonotype was counted many times. The DNA of the CDR3 is TGCGCCAGCAGCTTGGGGCCGGGACTGCTATACGAGCAGTACTTC. It is translated as CASSLGPGLLYEQYF. The V and J genes are TRBV5-1 and TRBJ2-7, with a possible D match to TRBD2 (6 bases). The CDR3 is 15 amino acids. In germline, CDR1 is SGHRS, CDR2 YFSETQ. Trimming left V 0 bases short and J 4 bases short, with 14 bases between.

V usage is TRBV7-2 and J usage is TRBJ2-3; D uncertain. V lost 8 bases, J lost 0 bases, and 18 bases lay in between. The CDR3 sequence is 16 residues long. Germline CDR1 and CDR2: SGHTA and FQGNSA. The CDR3 region has the DNA TGTGCCAGCTTAATACGGACGGCTTCTAGCACAGATACGCAGTATTTT. Amino acid sequence: CASLIRTASSTDTQYF. The variable domain in full, completed from reference TRBV7-2 and TRBJ2-3, reads GAGVSQSPSNKVTEKGKDVELRCDPISGHTALYWYRQSLGQGLEFLIYFQGNSAPDKSGLPSDRFSAERTGGSVSTLTIQRTQQEDSAVYLCASLIRTASSTDTQYFGPGTRLTVL.

A few counts support this clonotype. The chain combines TRBV3-1 with TRBJ1-1; 8 positions agree with TRBD1. J lost 3 bases, V lost 7 bases, and 13 bases had no gene match. Germline V gene lookup returns CDR1 LGHDT and CDR2 YNNKEL (reference sequence). The CDR3 loop spans 16 amino acids. The CDR3 DNA follows: TGTGCCAGCATCCCGACAGGGGCCTCGAAGGACACTGAAGCTTTCTTT. Its translation is CASIPTGASKDTEAFF. Full variable domain (outside the CDR3, taken from reference TRBV3-1 and TRBJ1-1): DTAVSQTPKYLVTQMGNDKSIKCEQNLGHDTMYWYKQDSKKFLKIMFSYNNKELIINETVPNRFSPKSPDKAHLNLHINSLELGDSAVYFCASIPTGASKDTEAFFGQGTRLTVV.

This clonotype was counted at least ten times. The chain has TRBV7-2 and TRBJ2-3, with 10 bases that match TRBD2. With V trimmed by 5 bases and J by 1 base, 6 bases remained unmatched. Germline V gives CDR1 SGHTA, CDR2 FQGNSA. This CDR3 has 16 residues. Written as DNA, the CDR3 is TGTGCCAGCAGCGAGTCTAGCGGGGGTGGCACAGATACGCAGTATTTT. This codes for CASSESSGGGTDTQYF.

Many counts were recorded for this clonotype. J is TRBJ2-1 and V is TRBV5-1, with 8 bases that match TRBD2. Losses at the gene ends were 3 bases for V and 2 bases for J; bases not matched to a gene: 7. CDR3 length equals 16 residues. Germline V gene data show CDR1 as SGHRS and CDR2 as YFSETQ. The CDR3 loop reads CASSWPREAPYNEQFF. The CDR3 nucleotides read TGCGCCAGCAGCTGGCCGCGGGAGGCCCCCTACAATGAGCAGTTCTTC.

The chain uses TRBV5-5 and TRBJ2-5; D gene ambiguous. The CDR3 extends over 16 amino acids. CDR1 and CDR2 from the germline V gene are SGHKS and YYEKEE (reference sequence). Trimming stripped 1 base from V and 5 bases from J, with 18 bases between. Here the CDR3 reads CASSLPLFIGWETQYF. In DNA form, the CDR3 reads TGTGCCAGCAGCTTGCCGTTATTTATTGGCTGGGAGACCCAGTACTTC.

This clonotype was found a few times. The V and J genes are TRBV11-1 and TRBJ2-1; the match to TRBD2 covers 11 bases. The germline CDR1 and CDR2 sequences are SGHAT and FQDESV (reference sequence). V lost 2 bases, J lost 2 bases, and 8 bases stayed unmatched. The CDR3 runs 18 residues. CDR3 sequence reads: CASSLRLAGGDPYNEQFF. The CDR3 region has the DNA TGTGCCAGCAGCTTAAGGCTAGCGGGAGGTGACCCCTACAATGAGCAGTTCTTC.

This clonotype was counted at least ten times. The V call is TRBV3-1, the J call TRBJ2-7, with D perhaps matching TRBD2 (6 bases). Trimming took 1 base from V and 6 from J, leaving 19 bases between them. The V gene's germline CDR1 is LGHDT and CDR2 YNNKEL (reference sequence). The CDR3 runs 16 residues. The CDR3 DNA is TGTGCCAGCAGCCAAGCCCGGCAAAGGAGGGCCGGCGAGCAGTACTTC. As protein: CASSQARQRRAGEQYF.